This TCR beta chain was captured in a study of cytomegalovirus exposure and HLA in healthy donors. Whole-study findings and limits: Other equally common chains were less clonally expanded than HLA-associated TCR beta chains, a later analysis showed. The likely origin of a cluster of highly shared sequence variants was a sequencing artifact.

The CDR3 contains 13 residues. The germline V and J ends were trimmed by 4 bases and 4 bases, with 8 bases remaining between them. CDR1 is MDHEN and CDR2 is SYDVKM in the germline V gene. PCR employed 60 Vbeta and 13 Jbeta primers. Original data processing: It was a later analysis that counted about 80 million unique TCR beta chains, of which 8.5 million to 12 million were shared. Data came from immunoSEQ multiplex PCR; TCRdb stores just in-frame clones and leaves some out. Clone size and V and J calls were adopted from that table, with D and trimming inferred from the DNA. The profile covers around 75,000 clones, with 75% to 80% appearing a single time and more than 3% taken by the ten largest. To note about this clone: As yet, its antigen is unknown.

This sequence was found in a man in his late teens or twenties in good health and CMV-seronegative. Sequences were obtained from PBMCs. The chain recombines TRBV28 with TRBJ1-3; D is unresolved. This CDR3 is CASSSGRGNTIYF. CDR3 DNA: TGTGCCAGCAGTTCCGGTCGGGGAAACACCATATATTTT. Looking up the rest from reference TRBV28 and TRBJ1-3 gives the full variable domain: DVKVTQSSRYLVKRTGEKVFLECVQDMDHENMFWYRQDPGLGLRLIYFSYDVKMKEKGDIPEGYSVSREKKERFSLILESASTNQTSMYLCASSSGRGNTIYFGEGSWLTVV.